This is a list of T cell receptor beta chains from one sample in a study of shared clonotypes between healthy human individuals. Clones were read by immunoSEQ multiplex PCR, and TCRdb kept only the in-frame ones, dropping some. The sample includes some 1.5 million clones, around 98% of them seen just once. Sequenced: naive CD4+ T cells sorted from blood. The receptors come from a man between 25 and 39 years old in good health. CDR3s include the opening cysteine and the closing phenylalanine or tryptophan. Fields, in order: D gene, clone size, CDR3 length, V gene, J gene, CDR3 protein. D genes are given only for firm matches. Expanded clones get a size class; other rows say once, few or many, or leave the size out.

TRBD1	-	13	TRBV5-1	TRBJ1-1	CASSAGTGTEAFF
TRBD2	-	16	TRBV7-6	TRBJ2-5	CASSSRLAGKQETQYF
TRBD2	-	15	TRBV6-5	TRBJ2-3	CASSYSTSGRGTQYF
TRBD2	-	15	TRBV5-1	TRBJ2-7	CASSGLAEASYEQYF
-	-	13	TRBV7-2	TRBJ1-2	CASSTDGNYGYTF
-	-	15	TRBV28	TRBJ2-1	CASSIQGLTYNEQFF
TRBD1	-	18	TRBV19	TRBJ2-6	CASSPRTGAPTGANVLTF
TRBD2	-	15	TRBV10-2	TRBJ2-5	CASRTTSGLQETQYF
TRBD1	-	14	TRBV6-1	TRBJ2-1	CASSEKGQGAGQFF
TRBD2	-	18	TRBV27	TRBJ2-7	CASGEGTSGRGGSYEQYF
-	-	16	TRBV6-5	TRBJ2-7	CASSYSLIVSSYEQYF
TRBD2	-	14	TRBV10-3	TRBJ2-3	CATSSGRGGDTQYF
TRBD2	-	15	TRBV13	TRBJ2-7	CASSARLAGSYEQYF
TRBD1	-	15	TRBV5-5	TRBJ2-5	CASSLGDRDQETQYF
TRBD2	-	15	TRBV11-3	TRBJ2-3	CASSFGEGRADTQYF
-	-	14	TRBV2	TRBJ1-1	CASSVNGGGEEAFF
TRBD2	once	16	TRBV10-3	TRBJ2-3	CAISEPGGVSTDTQYF
TRBD1	-	14	TRBV5-5	TRBJ2-2	CASSWTGVIRELFF
TRBD2	-	15	TRBV7-6	TRBJ2-1	CASSLYERGYNEQFF
-	-	14	TRBV18	TRBJ2-3	CASSPFQVGDTQYF
TRBD1	-	13	TRBV30	TRBJ2-1	CAWIRTGGYEQFF
TRBD2	-	15	TRBV28	TRBJ2-7	CASSSLAGGPYEQYF
-	-	15	TRBV5-1	TRBJ2-7	CASSLSRGFVYEQYF
TRBD2	-	13	TRBV5-8	TRBJ2-5	CASSSGTRETQYF
TRBD1	-	14	TRBV28	TRBJ2-7	CASDDYRGQYEQYF
TRBD2	once	13	TRBV6-6	TRBJ2-7	CASSYLAGHEQYF
-	-	17	TRBV11-2	TRBJ2-7	CASSPGQGRRSSYEQYF
TRBD2	-	18	TRBV7-9	TRBJ2-7	CASSPLNPSGLVLYEQYF
TRBD1	-	15	TRBV7-9	TRBJ2-7	CASSERMAGGNEQYF
-	-	16	TRBV18	TRBJ1-3	CASSPNTGSSGNTIYF
-	-	14	TRBV5-1	TRBJ1-1	CASSLGVPNTEAFF
-	-	16	TRBV18	TRBJ2-3	CASSDGITPSTDTQYF
-	-	14	TRBV18	TRBJ2-3	CASSPRTQTDTQYF
TRBD2	-	15	TRBV30	TRBJ2-1	CAWSPLAGVNNEQFF
-	-	18	TRBV5-4	TRBJ2-5	CASSKSSRVLGEGETQYF
TRBD2	-	17	TRBV29-1	TRBJ2-1	CSVEVGLAASSYNEQFF
-	-	15	TRBV11-2	TRBJ1-1	CASSPEGPKNTEAFF
TRBD2	-	16	TRBV5-1	TRBJ2-5	CASSGLAVGIQETQYF
-	-	13	TRBV6-1	TRBJ1-5	CASSEGSNQPQHF
TRBD1	once	14	TRBV2	TRBJ2-7	CASSERTGDYEQYF
-	-	16	TRBV6-1	TRBJ1-5	CASSQGQVLRNQPQHF
-	-	13	TRBV9	TRBJ2-5	CASSVSRRETQYF
-	-	12	TRBV27	TRBJ2-3	CASSLGGDTQYF
-	-	16	TRBV30	TRBJ2-1	CAWNPERTLSYNEQFF
TRBD2	-	14	TRBV27	TRBJ2-3	CASRWLADTDTQYF
-	-	16	TRBV15	TRBJ2-7	CATSRDQGTSSYEQYF
TRBD1	-	16	TRBV28	TRBJ2-4	CASSPRLDRGKNIQYF
TRBD2	-	18	TRBV6-1	TRBJ2-3	CASSAQPQTSGNTDTQYF
-	-	15	TRBV5-4	TRBJ2-3	CASSRGVPSTDTQYF
-	once	16	TRBV4-2	TRBJ2-3	CASSQEGNRASDTQYF
-	-	13	TRBV5-1	TRBJ2-3	CASNQNPGDTQYF
-	-	16	TRBV5-1	TRBJ2-7	CASSPGGGKGSYEQYF
-	-	17	TRBV7-9	TRBJ1-3	CASSLSPGTASGNTIYF
-	-	14	TRBV6-1	TRBJ2-3	CASSEVGRTDTQYF
-	-	13	TRBV9	TRBJ2-2	CASSVQPTGELFF
-	-	13	TRBV28	TRBJ1-2	CASSLSVGHGYTF
TRBD1	-	17	TRBV5-1	TRBJ1-4	CASSLVGQGTTNEKLFF
-	-	13	TRBV4-1	TRBJ1-4	CASSQTLGEKLFF
-	-	12	TRBV19	TRBJ2-2	CASSPVTGELFF